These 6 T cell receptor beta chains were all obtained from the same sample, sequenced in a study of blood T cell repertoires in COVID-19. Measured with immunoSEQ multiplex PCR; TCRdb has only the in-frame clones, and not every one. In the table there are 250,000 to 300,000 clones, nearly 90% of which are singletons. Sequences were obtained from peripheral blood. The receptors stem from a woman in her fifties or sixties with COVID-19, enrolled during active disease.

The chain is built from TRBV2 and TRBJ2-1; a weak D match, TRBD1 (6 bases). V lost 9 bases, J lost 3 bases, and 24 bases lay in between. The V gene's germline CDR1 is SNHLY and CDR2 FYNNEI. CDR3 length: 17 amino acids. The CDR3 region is CASQGSRGSDYYNEQFF. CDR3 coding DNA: TGTGCCAGTCAGGGGAGCAGGGGCAGCGACTACTACAATGAGCAGTTCTTC. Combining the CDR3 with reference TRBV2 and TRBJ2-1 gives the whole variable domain EPEVTQTPSHQVTQMGQEVILRCVPISNHLYFYWYRQILGQKVEFLVSFYNNEISEKSEIFDDQFSVERPDGSNFTLKIRSTKLEDSAMYFCASQGSRGSDYYNEQFFGPGTRLTVL.

The CDR3 protein is CATSRDHGTGLETQYF. CDR3 nucleotide sequence: TGTGCCACCAGCAGAGACCACGGGACAGGGCTAGAGACCCAGTACTTC. The chain uses TRBV15 and TRBJ2-5, with 9 positions matching TRBD1. The length of the CDR3 is 16 residues. CDR1 LNHNV and CDR2 YYDKDF come from the germline V gene (reference sequence). The V gene end was trimmed by 0 bases and the J gene end by 4 bases; junction bases not matched to a gene: 6.

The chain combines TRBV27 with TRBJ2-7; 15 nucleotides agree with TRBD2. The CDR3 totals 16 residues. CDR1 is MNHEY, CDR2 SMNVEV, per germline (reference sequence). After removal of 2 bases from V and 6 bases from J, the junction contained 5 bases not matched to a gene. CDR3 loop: CASSLIWTSGGAEQYF. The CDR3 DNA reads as TGTGCCAGCAGTTTAATCTGGACTAGCGGGGGGGCCGAGCAGTACTTC.

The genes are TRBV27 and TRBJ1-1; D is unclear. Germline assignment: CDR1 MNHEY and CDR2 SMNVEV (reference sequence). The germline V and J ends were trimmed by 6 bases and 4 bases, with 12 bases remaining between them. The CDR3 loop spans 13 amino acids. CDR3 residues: CASSPMYSTEAFF. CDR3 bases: TGTGCCAGCAGCCCGATGTACAGCACTGAAGCTTTCTTT.

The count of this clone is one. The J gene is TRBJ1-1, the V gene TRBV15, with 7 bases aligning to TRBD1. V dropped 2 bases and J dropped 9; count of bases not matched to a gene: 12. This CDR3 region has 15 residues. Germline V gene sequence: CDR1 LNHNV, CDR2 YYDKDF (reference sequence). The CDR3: CATSRPLDRVKKAFF. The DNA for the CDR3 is TGTGCCACCAGCAGACCACTAGACAGGGTGAAGAAAGCTTTCTTT.

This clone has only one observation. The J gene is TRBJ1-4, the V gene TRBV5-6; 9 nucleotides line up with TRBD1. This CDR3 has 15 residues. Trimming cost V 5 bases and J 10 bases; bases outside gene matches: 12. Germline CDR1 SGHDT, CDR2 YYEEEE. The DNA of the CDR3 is TGTGCCAGCAGTTCCGGGACAGGGCACCGGGGAAAACTGTTTTTT. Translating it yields CASSSGTGHRGKLFF.